The 13 T cell receptor beta chains below were found in one sample sequenced in a study of blood T cell repertoires in COVID-19. Produced via immunoSEQ multiplex PCR; TCRdb's table is partial and in-frame only. The table shows about 23,000 clones, with around 94% occurring only once. Input material: peripheral blood. These receptors originate from a woman in her forties or fifties with active COVID-19.

The chain couples TRBV18 to TRBJ2-5; the match to TRBD1 covers 10 bases. The CDR3 totals 16 residues. CDR1 is KGHSH, CDR2 LQKENI, per germline. V trimming: 4 bases; J trimming: 5 bases; junction bases outside the gene matches: 10. The CDR3 nucleotides read TGTGCCAGCTCACACACTCGGGACAGGGGAACCGAGACCCAGTACTTC. It translates to CASSHTRDRGTETQYF. Complete variable domain (other parts from reference TRBV18 and TRBJ2-5): NAGVMQNPRHLVRRRGQEARLRCSPMKGHSHVYWYRQLPEEGLKFMVYLQKENIIDESGMPKERFSAEFPKEGPSILRIQQVVRGDSAAYFCASSHTRDRGTETQYFGPGTRLLVL.

The chain has TRBV11-2 and TRBJ2-3; no reliable D call. The ends were cut back, 8 bases at V and 6 bases at J, with 9 bases in the middle. The CDR3 extends over 11 amino acids. Germline CDR1 reads SGHAT; CDR2 reads FQNNGV. The CDR3 loop is CASAAVDTQYF. The CDR3 DNA reads as TGTGCCAGCGCGGCTGTGGATACGCAGTATTTT.

The chain uses TRBV11-3 and TRBJ1-1; no reliable D call. V was trimmed by 7 bases and J by 0 bases, leaving 15 bases between them. Germline V gives CDR1 SGHNT, CDR2 YENEEA. CDR3 length equals 15 residues. CDR3 nucleotides: TGTGCCAGCAAGATGGCGGCAATAGTGAACACTGAAGCTTTCTTT. Residues: CASKMAAIVNTEAFF.

CDR3 in DNA: TGTGCCAGTAGTACCCGGGACAGGGTGGCTCAGCCCCAGCATTTT. It codes for CASSTRDRVAQPQHF. The chain combines TRBV19 with TRBJ1-5, with 9 bases identical to TRBD1. CDR1 and CDR2 from the germline V gene are LNHDA and SQIVND (reference sequence). The CDR3 spans 15 residues. The V and J ends lost 4 bases and 6 bases, in that order; junction bases with no gene match: 7.

V is TRBV2 and J is TRBJ2-5; D perhaps matches TRBD1 (5 bases). This CDR3 is 13 amino acids long. V gave up 9 bases and J gave up 1 base, with 12 bases separating them. Germline assignment: CDR1 SNHLY and CDR2 FYNNEI. CDR3 nucleotides: TGTGCCAGTATACAGGAGATCCAAGAGACCCAGTACTTC. Translation: CASIQEIQETQYF.

The chain couples TRBV18 to TRBJ1-2, with D maybe TRBD1 (5 bases). The CDR3 totals 14 residues. Between the trimmed V and J ends, which lost 4 bases and 5 bases, there was a span of 14 bases. Germline V gene sequence: CDR1 KGHSH, CDR2 LQKENI. The CDR3 here is CASSRPGVWYGYTF. The CDR3 bases are TGTGCCAGCTCACGCCCGGGGGTTTGGTATGGCTACACCTTC.

This chain links TRBV19 with TRBJ2-2; D unclear. The CDR3 is made up of 12 amino acids. Trimming removed 3 bases at V and 7 bases at J, with 6 bases between. Per germline, CDR1 LNHDA and CDR2 SQIVND (reference sequence). CDR3 loop: CASSIRFGELFF. CDR3 sequence (DNA): TGTGCCAGTAGTATCAGGTTCGGGGAGCTGTTTTTT.

This clone was seen only once. The chain is built from TRBV4-1 and TRBJ1-1, with D possibly TRBD1 on 5 matching bases. The CDR3 is 17 amino acids. Deletions cut 0 bases from V and 1 base from J, with 15 bases between. Germline CDR1 MGHRA, CDR2 YSYEKL. CDR3 DNA sequence: TGCGCCAGCAGCCAAGATCGAGCAGGGTCGGGGAACACTGAAGCTTTCTTT. This encodes CASSQDRAGSGNTEAFF.

The rearrangement joins TRBV25-1 to TRBJ1-1, with a weak D call TRBD1 (5 bases). Germline V CDR1 and CDR2: MGHDK, SYGVNS. The CDR3 totals 14 residues. The ends were cut back, 5 bases at V and 4 bases at J, with 14 bases in the middle. CDR3 DNA: TGTGCCAGCAGTCCTTGGGAGGGGCGCACTGAAGCTTTCTTT. This translates into CASSPWEGRTEAFF.

The V gene is TRBV6-6, the J gene TRBJ1-3; possible D gene TRBD1, 6 bases. Germline loops: CDR1 MNHNY, CDR2 SVGAGI (reference sequence). This CDR3 has 15 amino acids. V lost 2 bases to trimming and J lost 3 bases, with 11 bases between them. This CDR3 reads CASSYVNRVGNTIYF. In nucleotides, the CDR3 is TGTGCCAGCAGTTACGTCAACAGGGTTGGAAACACCATATATTTT.

The chain has TRBV6-1 and TRBJ1-3; 9 nucleotides align to TRBD1. Germline V CDR1 and CDR2: MNHNS, SASEGT. Trimming took 6 bases from V and 3 from J; bases not matched to a gene: 6. CDR3 length: 15 residues. The CDR3 here is CASRSTGGGGNTIYF. The DNA for the CDR3 is TGTGCCAGCAGATCCACAGGGGGCGGTGGAAACACCATATATTTT.

The gene calls are TRBV28 and TRBJ1-2; 9 bases match TRBD1. The CDR3 spans 13 residues. V was clipped by 6 bases and J by 11 bases; unmatched bases: 10. Germline lookup yields CDR1 MDHEN and CDR2 SYDVKM. The DNA of the CDR3 is TGTGCCAGCAGAACCGGGACAGGGAAGAGTTACACCTTC. Amino acids: CASRTGTGKSYTF.

The chain carries TRBV7-3 and TRBJ1-2; 8 positions agree with TRBD1. This CDR3 has 13 amino acids. V shed 2 bases, J shed 4 bases, and the junction held 0 bases outside the gene matches. Germline CDR1 SGHTA, CDR2 FQGTGA. CDR3 region: CASSLGQGYGYTF. The CDR3 DNA is TGTGCCAGCAGCTTAGGACAGGGCTATGGCTACACCTTC.